A selection of T cell receptor beta chains follows, all from one sample in a study of blood T cell repertoires in COVID-19. TCRdb's table, derived via immunoSEQ multiplex PCR, lists solely in-frame clones and lacks some. The profile shows roughly 310,000 clones, roughly 90% of them singletons. The sequenced sample consisted of peripheral blood. The source of these receptors is a woman aged 45-65 years with active or convalescent COVID-19. Each CDR3 is given with its conserved first and last residue. A D gene is named only where the DNA matches it firmly. Size is omitted from some rows. Given values are once, few, many or a class for expanded clones.

TRBD1	.	TRBV5-1	TRBJ2-3	CASSKGQDTDTQYF	TGCGCCAGCAGCAAAGGACAGGACACAGATACGCAGTATTTT
.	.	TRBV10-3	TRBJ1-6	CAISTGPGASQGGSPLHF	TGTGCCATCAGTACCGGCCCGGGCGCATCTCAGGGTGGTTCACCCCTCCACTTT
TRBD2	.	TRBV19	TRBJ2-2	CASRGERESTGELFF	TGTGCCAGTAGAGGAGAGCGGGAGAGCACCGGGGAGCTGTTTTTT
.	.	TRBV9	TRBJ1-2	CASSVEVGSGYGYTF	TGTGCCAGCAGCGTAGAGGTAGGGTCGGGGTATGGCTACACCTTC
TRBD1	.	TRBV18	TRBJ2-7	CASSPRTGDPSSSYEQYF	TGTGCCAGCTCACCAAGGACAGGGGATCCCTCGAGCTCCTACGAGCAGTACTTC
.	.	TRBV24-1	TRBJ2-6	CASSGGDSGANVLTF	TGTGCCTCCTCAGGAGGGGACTCTGGGGCCAACGTCCTGACTTTC
TRBD1	.	TRBV28	TRBJ1-3	CASSPPSGQFGNTIYF	TGTGCCAGCAGTCCCCCCTCGGGACAGTTTGGAAACACCATATATTTT
TRBD1	.	TRBV9	TRBJ1-2	CASSVEQGVGYGYTF	TGTGCCAGCAGCGTAGAACAGGGGGTCGGCTATGGCTACACCTTC
TRBD1	.	TRBV6-5	TRBJ1-2	CASTSGGWDGYTF	TGTGCCAGCACCTCAGGGGGCTGGGATGGCTACACCTTC
TRBD2	.	TRBV5-1	TRBJ2-1	CASSLAGGLVNEQFF	TGCGCCAGCAGCCTAGCGGGGGGGCTGGTAAATGAGCAGTTCTTC
.	.	TRBV6-5	TRBJ1-2	CASSYDATVFYGYTF	TGTGCCAGCAGTTACGACGCGACAGTTTTTTATGGCTACACCTTC
.	.	TRBV9	TRBJ2-7	CASSPRLSSYEQYF	TGTGCCAGCAGCCCGAGACTAAGCTCCTACGAGCAGTACTTC
TRBD1	.	TRBV4-1	TRBJ2-7	CASSQGTGGYGEQYF	TGCGCCAGCAGCCAAGGGACAGGGGGCTACGGCGAGCAGTACTTC
.	.	TRBV6-5	TRBJ1-5	CASSRTASNQPQHF	TGTGCCAGCAGTCGGACAGCTAGCAATCAGCCCCAGCATTTT
TRBD1	.	TRBV18	TRBJ2-4	CASSPDRGRGNIQYF	TGTGCCAGCTCACCTGACAGGGGGCGCGGAAACATTCAGTACTTC
TRBD2	.	TRBV27	TRBJ2-7	CASSLGAGAHEQYF	TGTGCCAGCAGTTTAGGAGCGGGAGCCCACGAGCAGTACTTC
.	many	TRBV7-9	TRBJ2-2	CASSRLSATGELFF	TGTGCCAGCAGCCGTCTCAGCGCCACCGGGGAGCTGTTTTTT
.	.	TRBV6-2/TRBV6-3	TRBJ1-2	CASSLPGTSGYTF	TGTGCCAGCAGTTTACCAGGGACTAGCGGCTACACCTTC
TRBD1	.	TRBV6-5	TRBJ1-3	CASSLTGQGNTIYF	TGTGCCAGCAGTTTGACGGGACAGGGAAACACCATATATTTT
.	.	TRBV4-2	TRBJ2-4	CASSQAGQGGGLAKNIQYF	TGTGCCAGCAGCCAAGCGGGCCAGGGAGGGGGATTAGCCAAAAACATTCAGTACTTC
TRBD1	.	TRBV7-2	TRBJ1-1	CASSLGQGASSEAFF	TGTGCCAGCAGCTTAGGACAGGGGGCTTCGTCTGAAGCTTTCTTT
.	once	TRBV19	TRBJ1-3	CASRGQLSGNTIYF	TGTGCCAGTAGAGGACAGCTCTCTGGAAACACCATATATTTT
TRBD2	.	TRBV7-2	TRBJ2-7	CASSLAPAGGPYEQYF	TGTGCCAGCAGCTTAGCGCCGGCGGGGGGCCCCTACGAGCAGTACTTC